Included here is one T cell receptor (beta chain) sequence, with context. The record originates from a study of blood T cell repertoires in COVID-19. The length of the CDR3 is 15 residues. Germline loops: CDR1 SGHAT, CDR2 FQDESV (reference sequence). The V and J ends lost 5 bases and 0 bases respectively, with 10 bases between them. Libraries were prepared by immunoSEQ multiplex PCR; TCRdb keeps only in-frame clonotypes and omits some of them. The sample contains 150,000 to 200,000 clones, around nine tenths of which appear only once. The chain couples TRBV11-1 to TRBJ1-4; D ambiguous. Sequencing was carried out using peripheral blood. This TCR was recovered from a man aged 55 to 70 with active or convalescent COVID-19. The CDR3 region is CASSVQFATNEKLFF. The CDR3 DNA sequence: TGTGCCAGCAGCGTCCAGTTTGCAACTAATGAAAAACTGTTTTTT.